Following are 29 T cell receptor beta chains from one sample sequenced in a study of shared clonotypes between healthy human individuals (dated by TCRdb to the early 2020s). The library was prepared using the immunoSEQ multiplex PCR assay. In its TCRdb copy, this immuneACCESS table keeps in-frame sequences only and misses some clones. Where compared with another copy, unresolved V genes explain less than half of these, and the others have no known cause. The sample table contains about 2.4 million clones; only one count was recorded for over 85% of them. 0.36% of the sample lies in the top ten. The sequenced sample consisted of naive CD4+ T cells from PBMCs. The cell subset or site label, read with the paper, signifies: CD45RA+ positively selected. The source of these receptors is a man aged 18 to 29 in good health. Some clones in this sample may be carry-over from other donors' samples.

The chain joins TRBV7-8 to TRBJ2-5; 15 positions agree with TRBD2. The V gene's germline CDR1 is SGHVS and CDR2 FQNEAQ. V shed 5 bases, J shed 4 bases, and the junction held 5 bases outside the gene matches. The CDR3 totals 16 residues. The chain's CDR3 is CASSPQGLAGGETQYF. The CDR3 bases are TGTGCCAGCAGCCCCCAGGGACTAGCGGGAGGAGAGACCCAGTACTTC.

The chain uses TRBV6-4 and TRBJ1-2, with 9 bases that match TRBD1. V was pared by 6 bases and J by 1 base, with 6 bases of the junction left unmatched. The length of the CDR3 is 15 residues. CDR1 and CDR2 (germline): MRHNA, SNTAGT. DNA of the CDR3: TGTGCCAGCAGGCCCGGGACAGGGCTTAACTATGGCTACACCTTC. Encoded protein: CASRPGTGLNYGYTF.

The gene calls are TRBV28 and TRBJ2-7, with TRBD2 matching over 10 bases. The V gene's germline CDR1 is MDHEN and CDR2 SYDVKM. The CDR3 is 18 residues long. Trimming took 4 bases from V and 5 from J; bases not matched to a gene: 17. The CDR3 loop is CASSSPPRISGRINEQYF. CDR3 in DNA: TGTGCCAGCAGTTCACCGCCCCGGATTAGCGGGAGGATCAACGAGCAGTACTTC.

This chain joins TRBV29-1 and TRBJ1-2, with a possible D match to TRBD1 (5 bases). V lost 0 bases, J lost 3 bases, and 14 bases lay in between. CDR1 is SQVTM and CDR2 is ANQGSEA in the germline V gene. The CDR3 extends over 15 amino acids. The CDR3 loop reads CSVEDRGGSYYGYTF. DNA for the CDR3: TGCAGCGTTGAAGATCGCGGGGGGAGCTACTATGGCTACACCTTC.

With regard to this clone: This sample also contains other DNA sequences that code for the same CDR3. The V call is TRBV5-4, the J call TRBJ1-5; D gene ambiguous. Trimming left V 0 bases short and J 0 bases short, with 1 base between. The CDR3 is 13 residues long. Germline CDR1 reads SGHNT; CDR2 reads YYREEE (reference sequence). CDR3 DNA: TGTGCCAGCAGCTTGGGTAGCAATCAGCCCCAGCATTTT. It yields the protein CASSLGSNQPQHF.

The chain links TRBV2 to TRBJ1-4; TRBD1 might be the D (6 bases). The CDR3 is 16 residues long. Germline V CDR1 and CDR2: SNHLY, FYNNEI. V shed 4 bases and J shed 9 bases, with 21 bases lying between them. This chain's CDR3 is CASSATSWVGGQKLFF. The CDR3 DNA sequence: TGTGCCAGCAGTGCGACTAGCTGGGTGGGGGGGCAAAAACTGTTTTTT. Using reference TRBV2 and TRBJ1-4 for the parts outside the CDR3, the full variable domain is EPEVTQTPSHQVTQMGQEVILRCVPISNHLYFYWYRQILGQKVEFLVSFYNNEISEKSEIFDDQFSVERPDGSNFTLKIRSTKLEDSAMYFCASSATSWVGGQKLFFGSGTQLSVL.

V usage is TRBV18 and J usage is TRBJ2-1; D is unclear. CDR1 and CDR2 from the germline V gene are KGHSH and LQKENI. The CDR3 extends over 14 amino acids. V was pared by 3 bases and J by 0 bases, with 6 bases between. CDR3 residues: CASSPMSSYNEQFF. The CDR3 region has the DNA TGTGCCAGCTCACCGATGAGCTCCTACAATGAGCAGTTCTTC.

This chain uses TRBV5-4 with TRBJ2-6, with a tentative D call TRBD1 (5 bases). The V end was cut by 4 bases, the J end by 0 bases, with 14 bases between. Germline V gene sequence: CDR1 SGHNT, CDR2 YYREEE (reference sequence). This CDR3 is 17 amino acids long. CDR3 amino acids: CASSINGHISGANVLTF. DNA of the CDR3: TGTGCCAGCAGCATAAACGGACACATCTCTGGGGCCAACGTCCTGACTTTC.

This clone was detected once. This chain connects TRBV5-1 to TRBJ1-1; TRBD1 matches at 7 bases. V lost 4 bases to trimming and J lost 4 bases; unmatched junction nucleotides: 10. The CDR3 has 15 amino acids. Germline CDR1 reads SGHRS; CDR2 reads YFSETQ. CDR3 sequence reads: CASSRGQPWGTEAFF. As DNA, the CDR3 is TGCGCCAGCAGCCGGGGACAGCCCTGGGGCACTGAAGCTTTCTTT.

V usage is TRBV7-6 and J usage is TRBJ2-1; the D gene is possibly TRBD2 (6 bases). The CDR3 runs 15 residues. From germline, CDR1 is SGHVS and CDR2 FNYEAQ. The ends were cut back, 0 bases at V and 6 bases at J, with 12 bases in the middle. CDR3 coding DNA: TGTGCCAGCAGCTTAGCCCCCCAGGGAGGCAATGAGCAGTTCTTC. Protein: CASSLAPQGGNEQFF.

The V call is TRBV10-3, the J call TRBJ2-5; perhaps TRBD1 as D (7 bases). Germline loops: CDR1 ENHRY, CDR2 SYGVKD. The ends were cut back, 6 bases at V and 2 bases at J, with 10 bases in the middle. This CDR3 region has 13 residues. The DNA of the CDR3 is TGTGCCATCAGGGGGGGACAGCAAGAGACCCAGTACTTC. Translated: CAIRGGQQETQYF.

About this clone itself: Other DNA sequences in the same sample also yield this CDR3. V usage is TRBV7-2 and J usage is TRBJ2-3; D not certain. Germline V gives CDR1 SGHTA, CDR2 FQGNSA. Trimming took off 5 bases at V and 1 base at J, with 10 bases between the two ends. CDR3 length equals 14 residues. CDR3 protein: CASSPSRGTDTQYF. CDR3 DNA sequence: TGTGCCAGCAGCCCTTCTCGGGGCACAGATACGCAGTATTTT.

The CDR3 DNA reads as TGTGCCTGGAGTGGACAGACTGCCACTGAAGCTTTCTTT. Its protein is CAWSGQTATEAFF. The chain carries TRBV30 and TRBJ1-1, with TRBD1 as a possible D gene (5 bases). Germline CDR1 GTSNPN, CDR2 SVGIG (reference sequence). The CDR3 extends over 13 amino acids. V lost 1 base to trimming and J lost 4 bases, with 10 bases between them.

The chain employs TRBV29-1 and TRBJ2-5; D perhaps matches TRBD2 (5 bases). Germline-derived CDR1 and CDR2 are SQVTM and ANQGSEA. This CDR3 is built from 11 residues. Deletions cut 2 bases from V and 7 bases from J, with 8 bases between. The CDR3 DNA reads TGCAGCGTTGAACGGGGTGCGACCCAGTACTTC. Protein: CSVERGATQYF.

As concerns this clone: At the DNA level, this CDR3 is encoded by other sequences in the same sample as well. The rearrangement links TRBV28 to TRBJ2-1; D not certain. V shed 2 bases and J shed 8 bases, with 7 bases lying between them. This CDR3 has 12 amino acids. In germline, CDR1 is MDHEN, CDR2 SYDVKM. CDR3 region: CASSLVGYEQFF. The CDR3 DNA follows: TGTGCCAGCAGTTTAGTGGGCTATGAGCAGTTCTTC.

The gene calls are TRBV5-1 and TRBJ2-2; a possible D gene is TRBD1 (6 bases). CDR3 length: 16 residues. Germline V gene sequence: CDR1 SGHRS, CDR2 YFSETQ. V was trimmed by 2 bases and J by 6 bases, leaving 17 bases between them. The CDR3 nucleotides read TGCGCCAGCAGCTTTCGGGCCTCAGGGGTACCCGGGGAGCTGTTTTTT. Residues: CASSFRASGVPGELFF.

About this clone itself: The same CDR3 arises from other DNA sequences in this sample as well. The chain couples TRBV28 to TRBJ2-7, with 9 bases fitting TRBD1. The junction had 4 bases not matched to a gene; V was cut back by 5 bases and J by 2 bases. Germline loops: CDR1 MDHEN, CDR2 SYDVKM. The CDR3 runs to 14 residues. DNA for the CDR3: TGTGCCAGCAGTCCGGGACAGGGTACCTACGAGCAGTACTTC. The encoded protein is CASSPGQGTYEQYF.

The gene calls are TRBV7-9 and TRBJ1-3; possibly TRBD1 for D (5 bases). Germline values: CDR1 SEHNR, CDR2 FQNEAQ (reference sequence). The CDR3 length is 19 residues. Trimming stripped 0 bases from V and 0 bases from J, with 18 bases between. This CDR3 reads CASSLAGTGIKASGNTIYF. In DNA, the CDR3 is TGTGCCAGCAGCTTAGCCGGGACGGGGATCAAGGCCTCTGGAAACACCATATATTTT.

The J gene is TRBJ2-1, the V gene TRBV28; 10 bases are shared with TRBD2. The CDR3 is 18 residues long. The V segment lost 2 bases and the J segment 4 bases; nucleotides outside the gene matches: 11. CDR1 is MDHEN and CDR2 is SYDVKM in the germline V gene. The CDR3 loop reads CASSLNLLLAGDYNEQFF. Here the CDR3 DNA reads TGTGCCAGCAGTTTAAACCTCCTCCTAGCGGGAGATTACAATGAGCAGTTCTTC.

This chain uses TRBV27 with TRBJ1-1; no firm D call. V was clipped by 5 bases and J by 1 base, with 11 bases between them. This CDR3 region has 14 residues. The germline V gene encodes CDR1 MNHEY and CDR2 SMNVEV (reference sequence). The CDR3 DNA sequence: TGTGCCAGCAGTGAGCGGACGAAGAACACTGAAGCTTTCTTT. It is translated as CASSERTKNTEAFF.

The J gene is TRBJ1-1, the V gene TRBV4-2; D remains unclear. The V gene lost 2 bases and the J gene lost 7 bases, with 14 bases spanning the gap. This CDR3 spans 14 amino acids. CDR1 is LGHNA, CDR2 YNFKEQ, per germline. The CDR3 DNA is TGTGCCAGCAGCCAAAAAGAGGGCCCTAATGAAGCTTTCTTT. Amino acids: CASSQKEGPNEAFF.

This sequence joins TRBV7-2 and TRBJ2-3, with TRBD1 matching over 10 bases. V lost 2 bases and J lost 5; bases outside the gene matches: 4. The CDR3 spans 15 residues. Germline V gene data show CDR1 as SGHTA and CDR2 as FQGNSA. The CDR3 bases are TGTGCCAGCAGCTTATTAGGGACAGGGGAAGATACGCAGTATTTT. Its translation is CASSLLGTGEDTQYF. Complete variable domain (other parts from reference TRBV7-2 and TRBJ2-3): GAGVSQSPSNKVTEKGKDVELRCDPISGHTALYWYRQSLGQGLEFLIYFQGNSAPDKSGLPSDRFSAERTGGSVSTLTIQRTQQEDSAVYLCASSLLGTGEDTQYFGPGTRLTVL.

The chain combines TRBV18 with TRBJ2-7; D unresolved. The CDR3 extends over 14 amino acids. Trimming cost V 3 bases and J 5 bases, with 14 bases left between them. CDR1 is KGHSH, CDR2 LQKENI, per germline. CDR3 in amino acids: CASSPTNPRDEQYF. The CDR3 bases are TGTGCCAGCTCACCCACCAACCCCCGGGACGAGCAGTACTTC.

The rearrangement uses TRBV6-5 and TRBJ2-7, with TRBD2 matching over 8 bases. The V gene end was trimmed by 0 bases and the J gene end by 7 bases; junction bases not matched to a gene: 8. Germline CDR1 MNHEY, CDR2 SVGAGI. This CDR3 contains 15 residues. CDR3 in DNA: TGTGCCAGCAGTTACTCCCCAGCGGGAGTGGGGGAGCAGTACTTC. Translated, it gives CASSYSPAGVGEQYF.

The chain joins TRBV11-2 to TRBJ2-3; 11 nucleotides agree with TRBD2. CDR3 length: 16 residues. The germline gives CDR1 SGHAT, CDR2 FQNNGV. J gave up 2 bases and V 3 bases, and 4 bases lay outside the gene matches. In DNA form, the CDR3 reads TGTGCCAGCAGCTTTCGACTAGCGGGACCCACAGATACGCAGTATTTT. Its translation: CASSFRLAGPTDTQYF.

This chain links TRBV27 with TRBJ2-5, with 13 positions matching TRBD2. The length of the CDR3 is 14 residues. Germline V lookup: CDR1 MNHEY, CDR2 SMNVEV (reference sequence). With 6 bases clipped from V and 9 bases from J, the junction kept 7 bases outside the gene matches. The CDR3 spells CASRTSGRPDPQYF. The CDR3 bases are TGTGCCAGCAGGACTAGCGGGAGGCCCGACCCCCAGTACTTC.

In the case of this clone: The sample holds other DNA sequences that translate to the same CDR3. The V gene is TRBV28, the J gene TRBJ2-2, with 10 bases matching TRBD2. Germline V CDR1 and CDR2: MDHEN, SYDVKM. With 3 bases clipped from V and 0 bases from J, the junction kept 4 bases outside the gene matches. The CDR3 has 17 amino acids. The CDR3 protein is CASSFPGLAANTGELFF. CDR3 in DNA: TGTGCCAGCAGTTTCCCAGGACTAGCGGCGAACACCGGGGAGCTGTTTTTT.

CDR3 in DNA: TGCGCCAGCAGAAGGACAGGGACGAACACCGGGGAGCTGTTTTTT. The encoded protein is CASRRTGTNTGELFF. The J gene is TRBJ2-2, the V gene TRBV5-1, with 8 positions matching TRBD1. The CDR3 is 15 amino acids. The germline V gene has CDR1 SGHRS and CDR2 YFSETQ. The V gene end was trimmed by 5 bases and the J gene end by 0 bases; junction bases not matched to a gene: 3.

The chain is built from TRBV25-1 and TRBJ1-6, with 7 bases matching TRBD1. Germline V gene lookup returns CDR1 MGHDK and CDR2 SYGVNS. Germline trimming cut 1 base from V and 5 bases from J; bases unmatched to any gene: 5. This CDR3 is 16 amino acids long. The DNA for the CDR3 is TGTGCCAGCAGTGAATTGGGAGGGGGCAATAATTCACCCCTCCACTTT. Translating it yields CASSELGGGNNSPLHF. Drawing the rest from reference TRBV25-1 and TRBJ1-6, the complete variable domain is EADIYQTPRYLVIGTGKKITLECSQTMGHDKMYWYQQDPGMELHLIHYSYGVNSTEKGDLSSESTVSRIRTEHFPLTLESARPSHTSQYLCASSELGGGNNSPLHFGNGTRLTVT.